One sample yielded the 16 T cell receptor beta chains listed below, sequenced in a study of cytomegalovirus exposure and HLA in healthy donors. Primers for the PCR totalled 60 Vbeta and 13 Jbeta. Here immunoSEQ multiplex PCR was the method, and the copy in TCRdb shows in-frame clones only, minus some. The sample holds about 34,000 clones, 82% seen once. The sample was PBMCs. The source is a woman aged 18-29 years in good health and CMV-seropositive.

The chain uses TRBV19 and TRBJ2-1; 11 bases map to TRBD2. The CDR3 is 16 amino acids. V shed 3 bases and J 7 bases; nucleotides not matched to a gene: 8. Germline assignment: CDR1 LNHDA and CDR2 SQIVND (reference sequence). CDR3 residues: CASSIPTSGKGNEQFF. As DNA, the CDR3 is TGTGCCAGTAGTATCCCGACTAGCGGGAAGGGGAATGAGCAGTTCTTC.

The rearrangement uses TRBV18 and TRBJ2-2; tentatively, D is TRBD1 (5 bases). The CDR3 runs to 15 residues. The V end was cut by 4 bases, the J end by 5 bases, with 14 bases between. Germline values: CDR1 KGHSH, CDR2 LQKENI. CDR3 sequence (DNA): TGTGCCAGCTCACTTTGGGTACCAGGGACCGGGGAGCTGTTTTTT. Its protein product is CASSLWVPGTGELFF.

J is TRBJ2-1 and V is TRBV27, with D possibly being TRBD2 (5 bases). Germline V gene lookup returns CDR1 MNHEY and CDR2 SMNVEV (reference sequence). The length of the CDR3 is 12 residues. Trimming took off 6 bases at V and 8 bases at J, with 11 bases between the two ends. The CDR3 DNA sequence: TGTGCCAGCAGCGGATCCGGGGATGAGCAGTTCTTC. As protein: CASSGSGDEQFF.

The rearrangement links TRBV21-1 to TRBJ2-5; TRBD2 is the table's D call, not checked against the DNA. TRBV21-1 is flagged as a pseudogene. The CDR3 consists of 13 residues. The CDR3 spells CAKKRREQETQYF. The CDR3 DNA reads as TGTGCCAAAAAGAGGCGGGAACAAGAGACCCAGTACTTC.

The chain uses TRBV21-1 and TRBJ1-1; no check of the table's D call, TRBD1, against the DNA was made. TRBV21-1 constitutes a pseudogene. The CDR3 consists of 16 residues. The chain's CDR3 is CASSKDLGQPNTEAFF. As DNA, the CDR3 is TGTGCCAGCAGCAAAGACCTGGGACAGCCGAACACTGAAGCTTTCTTT.

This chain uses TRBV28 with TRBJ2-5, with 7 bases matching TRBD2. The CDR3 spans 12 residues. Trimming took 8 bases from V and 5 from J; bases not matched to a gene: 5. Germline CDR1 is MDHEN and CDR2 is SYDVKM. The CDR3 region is CASGELAETQYF. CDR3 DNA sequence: TGTGCCAGCGGTGAACTAGCGGAGACCCAGTACTTC.

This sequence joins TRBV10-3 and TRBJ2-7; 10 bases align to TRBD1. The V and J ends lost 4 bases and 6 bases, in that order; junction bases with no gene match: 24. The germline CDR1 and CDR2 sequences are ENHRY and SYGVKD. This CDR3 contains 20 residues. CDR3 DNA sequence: TGTGCCATCAGTGGACCTGAAACCGACAGGGGGCTATGGAGACCGGGCGAGCAGTACTTC. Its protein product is CAISGPETDRGLWRPGEQYF.

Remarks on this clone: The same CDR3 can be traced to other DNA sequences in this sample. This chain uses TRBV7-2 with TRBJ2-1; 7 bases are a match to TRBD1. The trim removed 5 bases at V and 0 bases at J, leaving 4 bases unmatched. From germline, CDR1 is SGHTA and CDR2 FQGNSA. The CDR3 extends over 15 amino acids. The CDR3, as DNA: TGTGCCAGCAGCCCACGACAGGGCTCCTACAATGAGCAGTTCTTC. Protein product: CASSPRQGSYNEQFF.

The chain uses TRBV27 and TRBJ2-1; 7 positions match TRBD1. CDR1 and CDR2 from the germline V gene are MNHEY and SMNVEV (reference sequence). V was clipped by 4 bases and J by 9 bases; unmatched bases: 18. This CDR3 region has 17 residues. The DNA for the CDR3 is TGTGCCAGCAGTTCTCCTCTGAGGGGGCCTGAAGGGGGTGAGCAGTTCTTC. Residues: CASSSPLRGPEGGEQFF.

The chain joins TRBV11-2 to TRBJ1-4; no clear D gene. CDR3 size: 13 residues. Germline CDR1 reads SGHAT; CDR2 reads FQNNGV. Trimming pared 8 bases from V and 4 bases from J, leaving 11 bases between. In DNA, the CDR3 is TGTGCCAGCGCTCGAGGAATTAATGAAAAACTGTTTTTT. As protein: CASARGINEKLFF.

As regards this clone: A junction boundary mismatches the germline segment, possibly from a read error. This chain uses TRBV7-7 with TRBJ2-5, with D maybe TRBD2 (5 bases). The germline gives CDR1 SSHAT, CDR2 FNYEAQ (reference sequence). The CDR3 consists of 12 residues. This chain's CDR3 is CASSLVGRRGNF. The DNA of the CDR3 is TGTGCTAGCAGCTTAGTAGGTAGACGGGGTAACTTC.

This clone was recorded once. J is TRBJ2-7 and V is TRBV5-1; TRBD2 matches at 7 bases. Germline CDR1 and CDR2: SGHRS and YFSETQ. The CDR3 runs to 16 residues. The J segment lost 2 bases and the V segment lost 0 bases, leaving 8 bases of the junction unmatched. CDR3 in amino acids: CASSLAPAGLTYEQYF. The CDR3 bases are TGCGCCAGCAGCTTGGCCCCAGCGGGACTAACCTACGAGCAGTACTTC.

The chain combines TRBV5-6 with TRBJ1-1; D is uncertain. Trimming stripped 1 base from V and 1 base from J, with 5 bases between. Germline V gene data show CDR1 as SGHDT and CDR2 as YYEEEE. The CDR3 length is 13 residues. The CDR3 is CASSLRGNTEAFF. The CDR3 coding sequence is TGTGCCAGCAGCTTGCGGGGGAACACTGAAGCTTTCTTT.

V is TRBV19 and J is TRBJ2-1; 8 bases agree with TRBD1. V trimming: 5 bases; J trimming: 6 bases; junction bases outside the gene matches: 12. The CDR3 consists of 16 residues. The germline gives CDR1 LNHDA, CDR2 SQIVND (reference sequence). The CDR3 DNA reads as TGTGCCAGTAGTCCACGGACAGGGTTTTACATCAATGAGCAGTTCTTC. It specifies CASSPRTGFYINEQFF.

The CDR3 region is CASSELGQGAVGDTEAFF. CDR3 in DNA: TGTGCCAGCAGTGAATTAGGGCAGGGGGCAGTTGGCGACACTGAAGCTTTCTTT. The chain uses TRBV6-1 and TRBJ1-1; TRBD1 agrees at 8 bases. The CDR3 has 18 amino acids. The germline V gene encodes CDR1 MNHNS and CDR2 SASEGT. V dropped 2 bases and J dropped 3; count of bases not matched to a gene: 14.

The CDR3 DNA is TGCGCCAGCAGCTCAACGACAGGCCCCACTAGCTCCTACAATGAGCAGTTCTTC. Amino acids: CASSSTTGPTSSYNEQFF. The V call is TRBV5-1, the J call TRBJ2-1; D is perhaps TRBD1 (6 bases). This CDR3 has 18 amino acids. From germline, CDR1 is SGHRS and CDR2 YFSETQ. Trimming left V 3 bases short and J 0 bases short, with 19 bases between. The full variable domain, completed using reference TRBV5-1 and TRBJ2-1, is KAGVTQTPRYLIKTRGQQVTLSCSPISGHRSVSWYQQTPGQGLQFLFEYFSETQRNKGNFPGRFSGRQFSNSRSEMNVSTLELGDSALYLCASSSTTGPTSSYNEQFFGPGTRLTVL.